The next 19 T cell receptor beta chains were all read from a single sample in a study of blood T cell repertoires in COVID-19. Assay used: immunoSEQ multiplex PCR; TCRdb lists only in-frame clones, some missing. The table has about 160,000 clones, roughly 82% seen once. Sequenced material: peripheral blood. All receptors derive from a woman in her forties with COVID-19, enrolled during active disease.

The CDR3 DNA reads TGTGCCAGCGGGGCTAGCGGGGTTCCCGGGGAGCTGTTTTTT. Protein sequence: CASGASGVPGELFF. The gene calls are TRBV28 and TRBJ2-2, with 9 bases that match TRBD2. J gave up 6 bases and V 8 bases, and 7 bases lay outside the gene matches. This CDR3 contains 14 residues. Germline V gene lookup returns CDR1 MDHEN and CDR2 SYDVKM. Using reference TRBV28 and TRBJ2-2 for the parts outside the CDR3, the full variable domain is DVKVTQSSRYLVKRTGEKVFLECVQDMDHENMFWYRQDPGLGLRLIYFSYDVKMKEKGDIPEGYSVSREKKERFSLILESASTNQTSMYLCASGASGVPGELFFGEGSRLTVL.

The gene calls are TRBV19 and TRBJ2-7; 7 bases align to TRBD2. V lost 3 bases to trimming and J lost 3 bases; unmatched junction nucleotides: 5. Looked up from germline, CDR1 is LNHDA and CDR2 is SQIVND (reference sequence). This CDR3 spans 14 amino acids. The CDR3 region has the DNA TGTGCCAGTAGTATTGTGGCGGGGGACTACGAGCAGTACGTC. It encodes CASSIVAGDYEQYV.

The chain recombines TRBV6-5 with TRBJ1-2; 12 nucleotides align to TRBD1. The CDR3 has 15 amino acids. Germline trimming cut 4 bases from V and 7 bases from J; bases unmatched to any gene: 7. From germline, CDR1 is MNHEY and CDR2 SVGAGI. The DNA of the CDR3 is TGTGCCAGCAGTTGGGACAGGGGGCAGGAGACTGGCTACACCTTC. This gives the protein CASSWDRGQETGYTF.

The chain has TRBV5-6 and TRBJ2-5, with D unclear. The CDR3 is made up of 14 amino acids. V was clipped by 4 bases and J by 5 bases, with 15 bases between them. The germline CDR1 and CDR2 sequences are SGHDT and YYEEEE. CDR3 DNA sequence: TGTGCCAGCAGCACAATAGGTGTCGGGGAGACCCAGTACTTC. Translated: CASSTIGVGETQYF.

V gene TRBV5-1 combines with J gene TRBJ1-3, with D unresolved. The CDR3 sequence is 14 residues long. CDR1 SGHRS and CDR2 YFSETQ come from the germline V gene. V lost 5 bases and J 0 bases, leaving 9 bases between the germline ends. CDR3 residues: CASRVFSSGNTIYF. The CDR3 bases are TGCGCCAGCAGAGTTTTTAGCTCTGGAAACACCATATATTTT.

The chain couples TRBV29-1 to TRBJ2-7, with 11 bases fitting TRBD2. The germline gives CDR1 SQVTM, CDR2 ANQGSEA. This CDR3 comprises 15 residues. V lost 5 bases and J lost 3; bases outside the gene matches: 9. The CDR3 reads CSVRAVGTSGYEQYF. The CDR3 DNA sequence: TGCAGCGTTAGGGCAGTCGGGACTAGCGGCTACGAGCAGTACTTC.

The genes are TRBV27 and TRBJ2-3, with D perhaps TRBD1 (5 bases). The CDR3 runs 17 residues. The V and J ends lost 4 bases and 0 bases respectively, with 17 bases between them. Germline V gene sequence: CDR1 MNHEY, CDR2 SMNVEV (reference sequence). CDR3 sequence reads: CASSSPGQSTSTDTQYF. The CDR3 DNA follows: TGTGCCAGCAGTTCCCCAGGGCAGTCTACTAGCACAGATACGCAGTATTTT.

The CDR3 DNA sequence: TGCGCCAGCAGCTTCACAGGGACCCAGGGCTACGAGCAGTACTTC. Amino acid sequence: CASSFTGTQGYEQYF. The chain joins TRBV5-1 to TRBJ2-7; D possibly corresponds to TRBD1 (6 bases). Per germline, CDR1 SGHRS and CDR2 YFSETQ. Trimming removed 2 bases at V and 3 bases at J, with 15 bases between. This CDR3 has 15 amino acids.

This clone was recorded once. The chain is built from TRBV9 and TRBJ2-1; 9 bases map to TRBD1. The length of the CDR3 is 16 residues. V lost 4 bases, J lost 7 bases, and 12 bases stayed unmatched. The germline CDR1 and CDR2 sequences are SGDLS and YYNGEE. This CDR3 is CASSYGTGRMGNEQFF. The CDR3 nucleotides are TGTGCCAGCAGCTATGGGACAGGGAGAATGGGTAATGAGCAGTTCTTC.

This clone was detected a few times. This sequence joins TRBV7-8 and TRBJ1-5, with D tentatively TRBD1 (5 bases). Trimming removed 3 bases at V and 5 bases at J, with 8 bases between. Germline CDR1 reads SGHVS; CDR2 reads FQNEAQ. The CDR3 is 13 amino acids. CDR3 protein: CASSFGGDQPQHF. DNA of the CDR3: TGTGCCAGCAGCTTTGGGGGGGATCAGCCCCAGCATTTT.

The chain combines TRBV19 with TRBJ2-4, with D tentatively TRBD2 (7 bases). The length of the CDR3 is 17 residues. From germline, CDR1 is LNHDA and CDR2 SQIVND (reference sequence). The germline V and J ends were trimmed by 2 bases and 4 bases, with 18 bases remaining between them. The DNA for the CDR3 is TGTGCCAGTAGTATACGGGGGGCCGGCGGAGTAAAAAACATTCAGTACTTC. As protein: CASSIRGAGGVKNIQYF.

The count of this clone is one. The chain combines TRBV11-3 with TRBJ2-5, with 7 bases matching TRBD1. The CDR3 consists of 15 residues. The V and J ends lost 1 base and 0 bases, in that order; junction bases with no gene match: 2. Germline V gene lookup returns CDR1 SGHNT and CDR2 YENEEA. CDR3 residues: CASSLGGQNQETQYF. The CDR3 coding sequence is TGTGCCAGCAGCTTAGGGGGACAGAACCAAGAGACCCAGTACTTC.

V gene TRBV9 combines with J gene TRBJ1-1, with 8 bases fitting TRBD1. Germline V gene sequence: CDR1 SGDLS, CDR2 YYNGEE. Trimming removed 2 bases from V and 1 base from J; junction bases left unmatched: 7. CDR3 length: 16 residues. This chain's CDR3 is CASSVAGGSPNTEAFF. In DNA, the CDR3 is TGTGCCAGCAGCGTGGCAGGGGGCTCCCCGAACACTGAAGCTTTCTTT. The full variable domain, rest sourced from reference TRBV9 and TRBJ1-1, is DSGVTQTPKHLITATGQRVTLRCSPRSGDLSVYWYQQSLDQGLQFLIQYYNGEERAKGNILERFSAQQFPDLHSELNLSSLELGDSALYFCASSVAGGSPNTEAFFGQGTRLTVV.

The J gene is TRBJ1-2, the V gene TRBV29-1; D gene ambiguous. The CDR3 contains 13 residues. V was trimmed by 7 bases and J by 7 bases, leaving 19 bases between them. Germline V CDR1 and CDR2: SQVTM, ANQGSEA. The CDR3 bases are TGCAGCGGAGTTAGTGGGCACCTTGGTGGCTACACCTTC. Translated, it gives CSGVSGHLGGYTF.

This clone was counted a few times. The chain employs TRBV5-4 and TRBJ1-2; D gene ambiguous. The germline CDR1 and CDR2 sequences are SGHNT and YYREEE (reference sequence). The CDR3 is 14 amino acids. V lost 6 bases to trimming and J lost 2 bases, with 14 bases between them. The CDR3 region is CASTMALGNYGYTF. DNA of the CDR3: TGTGCCAGCACCATGGCCCTCGGGAACTATGGCTACACCTTC.

V and J are TRBV20-1 and TRBJ1-2; weak D call: TRBD1 (5 bases). Trimming shortened V by 3 bases and J by 2 bases, and 16 bases separated the two germline ends. Looked up from germline, CDR1 is DFQATT and CDR2 is SNEGSKA (reference sequence). CDR3 length: 15 amino acids. The CDR3 DNA is TGCAGTGCTAGTCCCGATTCTGGGGCAAACTATGGCTACACCTTC. Protein product: CSASPDSGANYGYTF.

This chain joins TRBV6-4 and TRBJ2-7; 9 positions match TRBD2. The CDR3 runs to 14 residues. Per germline, CDR1 MRHNA and CDR2 SNTAGT. V lost 0 bases to trimming and J lost 5 bases; unmatched junction nucleotides: 2. The CDR3 DNA sequence: TGTGCCAGCAGTGACTCTGCGGGGGGGAACGAGCAGTACGTC. It is translated as CASSDSAGGNEQYV.

This chain connects TRBV4-1 to TRBJ1-2; the D gene is possibly TRBD1 (6 bases). This CDR3 is built from 15 residues. The V end was cut by 0 bases, the J end by 5 bases, with 13 bases between. In germline, CDR1 is MGHRA, CDR2 YSYEKL. CDR3 DNA: TGCGCCAGCAGCCAAGAGCAGGGGATTGGTTATGGCTACACCTTC. Its translation: CASSQEQGIGYGYTF.

The rearrangement uses TRBV7-3 and TRBJ2-6; D possibly corresponds to TRBD1 (6 bases). In germline, CDR1 is SGHTA, CDR2 FQGTGA. Deletions cut 5 bases from V and 2 bases from J, with 16 bases between. This CDR3 region has 17 residues. CDR3 sequence: CASSPRVQGAGANVLTF. The CDR3 coding sequence is TGTGCCAGCAGCCCCCGGGTACAGGGAGCTGGGGCCAACGTCCTGACTTTC.